These 30 T cell receptor beta chains came from one sample sequenced in a study of the immune and genomic landscape of osteosarcoma. Assay: immunoSEQ multiplex PCR; the TCRdb copy retains only in-frame clones and omits some. The profile shows about 720 clones, approximately 76% of them singletons. Sequenced material: tumor tissue from a local recurrence in the calf muscle. The source is a woman aged 55-70 years with osteosarcoma.

The chain is built from TRBV19 and TRBJ1-1, with a weak D call TRBD1 (5 bases). The CDR3 is 15 amino acids. V lost 11 bases and J lost 0, with 19 bases in between. Germline CDR1 and CDR2: LNHDA and SQIVND (reference sequence). CDR3 in amino acids: CASRGKGTVNTEAFF. In DNA form, the CDR3 reads TGTGCCTCCCGTGGGAAGGGGACCGTGAACACTGAAGCTTTCTTT.

This chain joins TRBV18 and TRBJ2-1; TRBD2 matches 10 bases. Trimming removed 6 bases from V and 6 bases from J; junction bases left unmatched: 8. The V gene's germline CDR1 is KGHSH and CDR2 LQKENI. This CDR3 has 15 residues. The CDR3 spells CASSAGLAGVNEQFF. CDR3 DNA sequence: TGTGCCAGCTCGGCTGGGCTAGCGGGAGTCAATGAGCAGTTCTTC.

A remark on this clone: This same CDR3 is encoded by further DNA sequences in the sample. This chain uses TRBV7-2 with TRBJ1-2; no definite D call. Germline lookup yields CDR1 SGHTA and CDR2 FQGNSA. The CDR3 covers 14 residues. V was pared by 0 bases and J by 0 bases, with 5 bases between. The CDR3 nucleotides read TGTGCCAGCAGCTTAGCACGAGCTAACTATGGCTACACCTTC. Amino acids: CASSLARANYGYTF.

This clone has only one observation. The chain is built from TRBV29-1 and TRBJ2-4; D remains unclear. CDR1 and CDR2 (germline): SQVTM, ANQGSEA. CDR3 size: 13 residues. V was shortened by 4 bases and J by 7 bases, with 14 bases between the two germline ends. The CDR3 is CSVGQVFENIQYF. CDR3 DNA: TGCAGCGTTGGCCAAGTCTTCGAGAACATTCAGTACTTC.

This clone was observed a single time. The V gene is TRBV28, the J gene TRBJ1-1; D may be TRBD1 (5 bases). This CDR3 region has 15 residues. Trimming stripped 2 bases from V and 4 bases from J, with 14 bases between. Looked up from germline, CDR1 is MDHEN and CDR2 is SYDVKM. CDR3 sequence: CASSLPGPRGTEAFF. The CDR3, as DNA: TGTGCCAGCAGTTTACCGGGGCCAAGGGGCACTGAAGCTTTCTTT.

This sequence joins TRBV11-1 and TRBJ1-1; no reliable D call. The CDR3 length is 15 residues. The germline V gene encodes CDR1 SGHAT and CDR2 FQDESV (reference sequence). Between the trimmed V and J ends, which lost 2 bases and 7 bases, there was a span of 17 bases. The CDR3: CASSLHPRTRLEAFF. DNA for the CDR3: TGTGCCAGCAGCTTACACCCGAGGACCAGACTTGAAGCTTTCTTT.

The chain recombines TRBV5-1 with TRBJ2-3, with 11 positions matching TRBD2. With V trimmed by 7 bases and J by 3 bases, 7 bases remained unmatched. Germline CDR1 is SGHRS and CDR2 is YFSETQ. This CDR3 comprises 15 residues. CDR3 loop: CASAPTSGITDTQYF. DNA for the CDR3: TGCGCCAGCGCCCCGACTAGCGGGATAACAGATACGCAGTATTTT.

This rearrangement joins TRBV11-2 to TRBJ1-1; D possibly corresponds to TRBD1 (5 bases). Germline CDR1 reads SGHAT; CDR2 reads FQNNGV. The V and J ends lost 5 bases and 7 bases respectively, with 14 bases between them. This CDR3 comprises 13 residues. The CDR3 loop reads CASSPGRLGEAFF. CDR3 bases: TGTGCCAGCAGCCCGGGACGATTAGGTGAAGCTTTCTTT.

The V gene is TRBV7-9, the J gene TRBJ2-7; D gene unclear. Germline V gene sequence: CDR1 SEHNR, CDR2 FQNEAQ (reference sequence). This CDR3 contains 11 residues. The V end lost 5 bases, the J end lost 7 bases, and 9 bases lay between the germline ends. CDR3 amino acids: CASSLQTEQYF. As DNA, the CDR3 is TGTGCCAGCAGCCTCCAGACGGAGCAGTACTTC.

This chain links TRBV7-2 with TRBJ1-3; no reliable D call. CDR3 length equals 12 residues. The germline CDR1 and CDR2 sequences are SGHTA and FQGNSA. V lost 3 bases and J lost 2, with 2 bases in between. The CDR3 sequence: CASSFTGNTIYF. In nucleotides, the CDR3 is TGTGCCAGCAGCTTTACTGGAAACACCATATATTTT.

This chain joins TRBV11-2 and TRBJ1-1; no definite D call. This CDR3 region has 15 residues. The germline gives CDR1 SGHAT, CDR2 FQNNGV. The germline V and J ends were trimmed by 2 bases and 7 bases, with 17 bases remaining between them. This CDR3 is CASSLHPRTRLEAFF. DNA of the CDR3: TGTGCCAGCAGCTTACACCCGAGGACCAGACTTGAAGCTTTCTTT.

This rearrangement joins TRBV28 to TRBJ2-7, with D uncertain. Germline-derived CDR1 and CDR2 are MDHEN and SYDVKM. Trimming took off 6 bases at V and 0 bases at J, with 15 bases between the two ends. This CDR3 has 15 residues. CDR3 nucleotides: TGTGCCAGCAGCCCCCCACATTGGAGCTCCTACGAGCAGTACTTC. It is translated as CASSPPHWSSYEQYF.

The chain couples TRBV27 to TRBJ1-1, with D unclear. V was trimmed by 3 bases and J by 2 bases, leaving 10 bases between them. The V gene's germline CDR1 is MNHEY and CDR2 SMNVEV (reference sequence). The CDR3 totals 14 residues. The CDR3 sequence is CASSFGRDNTEAFF. CDR3 in DNA: TGTGCCAGCAGTTTCGGGAGGGATAACACTGAAGCTTTCTTT.

This sequence joins TRBV5-1 and TRBJ2-2; D is undetermined. Germline-derived CDR1 and CDR2 are SGHRS and YFSETQ. There are 13 residues in the CDR3. V lost 2 bases and J lost 5, with 7 bases in between. The CDR3, as DNA: TGCGCCAGCAGCTTTCTGGATACCGGGGAGCTGTTTTTT. Amino acid sequence: CASSFLDTGELFF.

The chain recombines TRBV18 with TRBJ2-5, with D unresolved. The germline CDR1 and CDR2 sequences are KGHSH and LQKENI. CDR3 length equals 13 residues. Trimming shortened V by 3 bases and J by 2 bases, and 7 bases separated the two germline ends. The CDR3 loop is CASSPSSQETQYF. CDR3 bases: TGTGCCAGCTCACCCTCCTCACAAGAGACCCAGTACTTC.

The chain employs TRBV10-3 and TRBJ2-1; TRBD1 is a possible D gene (5 bases). This CDR3 region has 15 residues. V was clipped by 2 bases and J by 5 bases, with 13 bases between them. Germline V gives CDR1 ENHRY, CDR2 SYGVKD. The CDR3 here is CAISEGAPYHNEQFF. CDR3 DNA sequence: TGTGCCATCAGTGAGGGGGCCCCCTACCACAATGAGCAGTTCTTC.

CDR3: CASTGDGGQPQHF. CDR3 sequence (DNA): TGTGCCAGTACTGGCGATGGCGGCCAGCCCCAGCATTTT. The rearrangement joins TRBV6-1 to TRBJ1-5, with D unresolved. CDR3 length equals 13 residues. Germline V gene lookup returns CDR1 MNHNS and CDR2 SASEGT. V lost 9 bases and J lost 7, with 16 bases in between.

The chain carries TRBV5-4 and TRBJ2-1; 10 bases align to TRBD2. Germline trimming cut 0 bases from V and 0 bases from J; bases unmatched to any gene: 6. Germline assignment: CDR1 SGHNT and CDR2 YYREEE (reference sequence). The CDR3 covers 18 residues. In DNA, the CDR3 is TGTGCCAGCAGCTTGGCCCGGACTAGCGGAAGCTCCTACAATGAGCAGTTCTTC. Translation: CASSLARTSGSSYNEQFF.

This rearrangement joins TRBV10-2 to TRBJ2-3, with 8 bases that match TRBD1. Germline CDR1 reads WSHSY; CDR2 reads SAAADI. This CDR3 contains 13 residues. V trimming: 6 bases; J trimming: 6 bases; junction bases outside the gene matches: 5. In DNA form, the CDR3 reads TGCGCCAGCAGACCAGGGGGCAGTGATACGCAGTATTTT. As protein: CASRPGGSDTQYF.

The rearrangement uses TRBV11-3 and TRBJ2-5, with 8 bases identical to TRBD1. Per the germline V gene, CDR1 is SGHNT and CDR2 is YENEEA. The CDR3 is 16 amino acids. The V and J ends lost 5 bases and 2 bases, in that order; junction bases with no gene match: 10. Here the CDR3 reads CASSQDWDRSQETQYF. The CDR3 nucleotides read TGTGCCAGCAGCCAGGACTGGGACAGGAGTCAAGAGACCCAGTACTTC.

As to this clone: Other DNA sequences in this specimen translate into the identical CDR3. The V and J genes are TRBV7-2 and TRBJ1-2; D ambiguous. Germline assignment: CDR1 SGHTA and CDR2 FQGNSA. This CDR3 spans 14 amino acids. The V gene lost 0 bases and the J gene lost 0 bases, with 5 bases spanning the gap. This CDR3 is CASSLARANYGYTF. The CDR3 coding sequence is TGTGCCAGCAGCTTAGCCCGTGCTAACTATGGCTACACCTTC.

This clone was seen only once. The J gene is TRBJ1-2, the V gene TRBV2; TRBD1 matches 8 bases. Trimming took 6 bases from V and 4 from J; bases not matched to a gene: 7. CDR1 SNHLY and CDR2 FYNNEI come from the germline V gene. This CDR3 is built from 14 residues. CDR3 DNA sequence: TGTGCCAGCAGCCGACAGGGGTCCCCCTATGGCTACACCTTC. The encoded protein is CASSRQGSPYGYTF.

The genes are TRBV19 and TRBJ1-5; maybe TRBD1 (6 bases). The CDR3 is made up of 15 amino acids. V was pared by 3 bases and J by 2 bases, with 11 bases between. The V gene's germline CDR1 is LNHDA and CDR2 SQIVND (reference sequence). CDR3 loop: CASSIRGIGNQPQHF. CDR3 in DNA: TGTGCCAGTAGTATCAGGGGAATAGGCAATCAGCCCCAGCATTTT.

This chain links TRBV6-5 with TRBJ1-2; TRBD1 aligns across 8 bases. The trim removed 5 bases at V and 5 bases at J, leaving 7 bases unmatched. CDR3 length: 14 residues. Germline lookup yields CDR1 MNHEY and CDR2 SVGAGI. The CDR3 spells CASSLRTGWYGYTF. CDR3 DNA sequence: TGTGCCAGCAGTCTGAGGACAGGGTGGTATGGCTACACCTTC.

This clone was counted a few times. This chain connects TRBV9 to TRBJ1-1; D not certain. The germline gives CDR1 SGDLS, CDR2 YYNGEE. CDR3 length: 15 residues. Trimming took off 2 bases at V and 1 base at J, with 12 bases between the two ends. CDR3 sequence: CASSVQADPNTEAFF. Written as DNA, the CDR3 is TGTGCCAGCAGCGTTCAAGCGGATCCGAACACTGAAGCTTTCTTT.

The chain combines TRBV28 with TRBJ1-5, with 8 bases aligning to TRBD1. The CDR3 spans 13 residues. The V and J ends lost 8 bases and 6 bases, in that order; junction bases with no gene match: 6. The germline CDR1 and CDR2 sequences are MDHEN and SYDVKM. The CDR3 is CASARGRGQPQHF. In nucleotides, the CDR3 is TGTGCCAGCGCCAGGGGGCGTGGTCAGCCCCAGCATTTT.

This clone has more than one count but fewer than ten. The rearrangement links TRBV18 to TRBJ1-4; D possibly corresponds to TRBD1 (5 bases). The CDR3 contains 15 residues. V was cut by 0 bases and J by 7 bases, with 12 bases left in between. Germline V gives CDR1 KGHSH, CDR2 LQKENI. The CDR3 reads CASSPPEGRGEKLFF. The CDR3 DNA is TGTGCCAGCTCACCACCGGAGGGGAGAGGTGAAAAACTGTTTTTT. The whole variable domain, remainder taken from reference TRBV18 and TRBJ1-4, is NAGVMQNPRHLVRRRGQEARLRCSPMKGHSHVYWYRQLPEEGLKFMVYLQKENIIDESGMPKERFSAEFPKEGPSILRIQQVVRGDSAAYFCASSPPEGRGEKLFFGSGTQLSVL.

V is TRBV28 and J is TRBJ2-7; no reliable D call. Trimming removed 8 bases from V and 7 bases from J, with 9 bases in between. The CDR3 loop spans 10 amino acids. Looked up from germline, CDR1 is MDHEN and CDR2 is SYDVKM. The CDR3 here is CASGQREQYF. The CDR3 coding sequence is TGTGCCAGCGGGCAAAGAGAGCAGTACTTC.

The chain recombines TRBV5-1 with TRBJ2-5; a possible D gene is TRBD1 (5 bases). This CDR3 spans 15 amino acids. Germline V lookup: CDR1 SGHRS, CDR2 YFSETQ. The germline V and J ends were trimmed by 4 bases and 3 bases, with 16 bases remaining between them. CDR3 amino acids: CASSNGGASEETQYF. In nucleotides, the CDR3 is TGCGCCAGCAGCAACGGTGGGGCCTCAGAAGAGACCCAGTACTTC.

The chain recombines TRBV10-2 with TRBJ2-7; D gene unclear. The V end was cut by 0 bases, the J end by 0 bases, with 12 bases between. From germline, CDR1 is WSHSY and CDR2 SAAADI. This CDR3 is built from 16 residues. The CDR3 loop is CASSESSQEASYEQYF. In DNA form, the CDR3 reads TGCGCCAGCAGTGAGTCGTCCCAGGAAGCCTCCTACGAGCAGTACTTC.